This T cell receptor beta chain was profiled in a study of neurological immune-mediated disorders. Unsorted libraries were prepared from 2 million PBMCs that had been stored at -80 C. The sample holds many counts of this clonotype. The germline V gene has CDR1 SGHRS and CDR2 YFSETQ. The CDR3 covers 16 residues. V shed 4 bases and J 7 bases; nucleotides not matched to a gene: 16. cDNA was made by 5'RACE with 10-nucleotide random UMIs. A single record per CDR3 protein comes from TCRdb applying MiXCR to the 5' RACE reads. The sample lists 28,000 or so distinct CDR3 sequences, roughly 15% occurring once. V and J are TRBV5-1 and TRBJ2-5; the match to TRBD1 covers 7 bases. The sequencing input was PBMCs. The sequence came from a man aged 70-80 years in good health. For the CDR3, the DNA is TGCGCCAGCAGCACAACGGGACAGACGACGAACCCGACCCAGTACTTC. This sequence encodes CASSTTGQTTNPTQYF.